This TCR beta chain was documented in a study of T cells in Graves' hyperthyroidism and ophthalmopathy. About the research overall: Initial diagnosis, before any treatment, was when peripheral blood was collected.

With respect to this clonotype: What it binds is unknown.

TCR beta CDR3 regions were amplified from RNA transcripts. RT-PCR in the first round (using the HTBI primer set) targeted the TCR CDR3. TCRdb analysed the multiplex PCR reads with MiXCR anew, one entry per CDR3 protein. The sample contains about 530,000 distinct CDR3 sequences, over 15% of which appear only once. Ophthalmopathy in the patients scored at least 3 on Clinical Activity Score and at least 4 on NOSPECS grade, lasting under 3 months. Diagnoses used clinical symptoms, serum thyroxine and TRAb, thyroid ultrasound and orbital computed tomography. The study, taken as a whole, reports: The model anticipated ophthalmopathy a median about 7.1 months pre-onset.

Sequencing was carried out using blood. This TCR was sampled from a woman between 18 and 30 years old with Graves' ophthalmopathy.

The CDR3 DNA sequence: TGTGCCAGCAGTTCCCCCATGATTTACACTGAAGCTTTCTTT. Amino acid sequence: CASSSPMIYTEAFF. The rearrangement uses TRBV28 and TRBJ1-1, with D uncertain. V lost 4 bases to trimming and J lost 3 bases, with 12 bases between them. The CDR3 loop spans 14 amino acids. CDR1 MDHEN and CDR2 SYDVKM come from the germline V gene. The full variable domain, rest sourced from reference TRBV28 and TRBJ1-1, is DVKVTQSSRYLVKRTGEKVFLECVQDMDHENMFWYRQDPGLGLRLIYFSYDVKMKEKGDIPEGYSVSREKKERFSLILESASTNQTSMYLCASSSPMIYTEAFFGQGTRLTVV.